The source of this T cell receptor (beta chain) is a study of blood T cells in healthy people across ages. Study-wide context: About one barcoded beta molecule per two T cells came from capture by template switching. Regarding the study as a whole: The study found more naive CD4+ cells and higher diversity in long-lived than aged donors.

Per the germline V gene, CDR1 is SQVTM and CDR2 is ANQGSEA. V was clipped by 3 bases and J by 3 bases, with 2 bases between them. This CDR3 spans 10 amino acids. Alongside a J-beta primer mix, a sample-barcoded 5' primer served in a second PCR lasting roughly 6 to 11 cycles. Each cDNA molecule was tagged by a template-switch adaptor with 12 random nucleotides. TCRdb reprocessed the 5' RACE reads with MiXCR, giving one entry per CDR3 protein. The sample contains some 1.5 million distinct CDR3 sequences, about 30% of which appear only once. This clonotype was counted a few times. Its antigen is not identified.

Sequencing was performed on blood. This chain connects TRBV29-1 to TRBJ1-1; no clear D gene. This TCR was recovered from a woman younger than 45 in good health. The CDR3 protein is CSVEYTEAFF. The CDR3 DNA reads TGCAGCGTTGAGTACACTGAAGCTTTCTTT.